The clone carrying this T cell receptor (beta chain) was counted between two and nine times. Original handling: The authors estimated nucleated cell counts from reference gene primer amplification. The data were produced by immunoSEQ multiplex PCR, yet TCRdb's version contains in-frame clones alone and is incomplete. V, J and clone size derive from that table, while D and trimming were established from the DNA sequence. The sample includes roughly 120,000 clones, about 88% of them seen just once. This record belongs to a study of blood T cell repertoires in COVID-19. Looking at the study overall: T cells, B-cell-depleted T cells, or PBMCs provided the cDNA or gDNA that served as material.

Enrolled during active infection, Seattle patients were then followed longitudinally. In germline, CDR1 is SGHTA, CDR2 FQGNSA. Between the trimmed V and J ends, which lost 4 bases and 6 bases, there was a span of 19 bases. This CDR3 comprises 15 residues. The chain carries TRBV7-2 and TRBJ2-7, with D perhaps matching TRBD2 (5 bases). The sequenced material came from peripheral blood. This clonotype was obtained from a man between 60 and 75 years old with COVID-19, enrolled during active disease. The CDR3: CASSSAISAEREQYF. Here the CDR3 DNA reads TGTGCCAGCAGCTCCGCCATTAGCGCCGAACGCGAGCAGTACTTC.